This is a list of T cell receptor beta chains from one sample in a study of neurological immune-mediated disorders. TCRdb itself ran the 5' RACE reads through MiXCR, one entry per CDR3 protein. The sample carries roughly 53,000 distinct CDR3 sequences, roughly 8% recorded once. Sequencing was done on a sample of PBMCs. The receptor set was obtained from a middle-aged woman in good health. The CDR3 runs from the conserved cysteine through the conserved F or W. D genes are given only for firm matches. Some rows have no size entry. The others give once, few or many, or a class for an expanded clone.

CDR3nt: TGTGCCAGCGGTCCAAATTTCGCCTACAATGAGCAGTTCTTC
CDR3aa: CASGPNFAYNEQFF
j_gene: TRBJ2-1
d_gene: NA
abundance: many
v_gene: TRBV7-2

CDR3nt: TGTGCCAGCAGTTCCGGACGCTTCCGGGGTACGCAGTATTTT
CDR3aa: CASSSGRFRGTQYF
j_gene: TRBJ2-3
d_gene: NA
abundance: many
v_gene: TRBV12-3/TRBV12-4

CDR3nt: TGCGCCAGCAGTCAGACTAGCGGCATTAGCTCCTACAATGAGCAGTTCTTC
CDR3aa: CASSQTSGISSYNEQFF
j_gene: TRBJ2-1
d_gene: TRBD2
abundance: many
v_gene: TRBV5-1

CDR3nt: TGTGCCAGCAGCTCTGTCCCCGGGGCGGATCAGCCCCAGCATTTT
CDR3aa: CASSSVPGADQPQHF
j_gene: TRBJ1-5
d_gene: NA
abundance: medium-sized
v_gene: TRBV5-6

CDR3nt: TGTGCCAGCAGGGAAACAGGGTTAAGCACTGAAGCTTTCTTT
CDR3aa: CASRETGLSTEAFF
j_gene: TRBJ1-1
d_gene: NA
abundance: many
v_gene: TRBV6-6

CDR3nt: TGTGCCAGCAGTTTTGGTGGGTGGGGTCTAAACGAGCAGTACTTC
CDR3aa: CASSFGGWGLNEQYF
j_gene: TRBJ2-7
d_gene: NA
abundance: NA
v_gene: TRBV12-3/TRBV12-4

CDR3nt: TGTGCCAGCAGGCCCGGGCTAGCCAAAAACATTCAGTACTTC
CDR3aa: CASRPGLAKNIQYF
j_gene: TRBJ2-4
d_gene: NA
abundance: many
v_gene: TRBV6-2/TRBV6-3

CDR3nt: TGTGCCAGCAGCCATCTATCGGGACAGGGTAACTACGAGCAGTACTTC
CDR3aa: CASSHLSGQGNYEQYF
j_gene: TRBJ2-7
d_gene: TRBD1
abundance: many
v_gene: TRBV5-5

CDR3nt: TGTGCCACCAGTCGCGCGGCAAATGAGCAGTTCTTC
CDR3aa: CATSRAANEQFF
j_gene: TRBJ2-1
d_gene: NA
abundance: few
v_gene: TRBV24-1

CDR3nt: TGTGCCAGCAGCGATCAACTAGCGGGGGCAGATACGCAGTATTTT
CDR3aa: CASSDQLAGADTQYF
j_gene: TRBJ2-3
d_gene: TRBD2
abundance: few
v_gene: TRBV9

CDR3nt: TGCGCCAGCAGCCTACGGGGTGACAGTTCGACAGATACGCAGTATTTT
CDR3aa: CASSLRGDSSTDTQYF
j_gene: TRBJ2-3
d_gene: NA
abundance: many
v_gene: TRBV4-3

CDR3nt: TGCAGCGTTGAAGATCCTACTCCCAGAGCAGCCACTGAAGCTTTCTTT
CDR3aa: CSVEDPTPRAATEAFF
j_gene: TRBJ1-1
d_gene: NA
abundance: many
v_gene: TRBV29-1

CDR3nt: TGTGCCAGCAGTCCCCGCGGACCACCCTCCTACAATGAGCAGTTCTTC
CDR3aa: CASSPRGPPSYNEQFF
j_gene: TRBJ2-1
d_gene: NA
abundance: many
v_gene: TRBV12-3/TRBV12-4

CDR3nt: TGTGCCAGCCTTTACGGACTAGCGGGAGGGGCCGGGGAGCTGTTTTTT
CDR3aa: CASLYGLAGGAGELFF
j_gene: TRBJ2-2
d_gene: TRBD2
abundance: many
v_gene: TRBV12-3/TRBV12-4

CDR3nt: TGTGCCAGCGGTGGCCAGACCGGGGAGCTGTTTTTT
CDR3aa: CASGGQTGELFF
j_gene: TRBJ2-2
d_gene: NA
abundance: many
v_gene: TRBV6-5

CDR3nt: TGCAGTGCTCTCCAGTCTTGGGGGAACTATGGCTACACCTTC
CDR3aa: CSALQSWGNYGYTF
j_gene: TRBJ1-2
d_gene: NA
abundance: NA
v_gene: TRBV20-1

CDR3nt: TGTGCCAGCAGTCCATACCGGGGGACTGTCGACGAGCAGTACTTC
CDR3aa: CASSPYRGTVDEQYF
j_gene: TRBJ2-7
d_gene: NA
abundance: NA
v_gene: TRBV6-5

CDR3nt: TGTGCCTGGACTCCCGGAAACACCATATATTTT
CDR3aa: CAWTPGNTIYF
j_gene: TRBJ1-3
d_gene: NA
abundance: NA
v_gene: TRBV30

CDR3nt: TGTGCCAGCAGCGGAAACAAGAGGAGTGAGCAGTTCTTC
CDR3aa: CASSGNKRSEQFF
j_gene: TRBJ2-1
d_gene: NA
abundance: many
v_gene: TRBV5-6

CDR3nt: TGTGCCAGCAGTTACTCGATGCCGGGACAGACCTACGAGCAGTACTTC
CDR3aa: CASSYSMPGQTYEQYF
j_gene: TRBJ2-7
d_gene: TRBD1
abundance: many
v_gene: TRBV6-5

CDR3nt: TGCAGTGCTAGATATGACAGGGGCTCTTCACCCCTCCACTTT
CDR3aa: CSARYDRGSSPLHF
j_gene: TRBJ1-6
d_gene: TRBD1
abundance: many
v_gene: TRBV20-1

CDR3nt: TGTGCCAGCAGTGGGCGGGAGGGCGCAAACACCGGGGAGCTGTTTTTT
CDR3aa: CASSGREGANTGELFF
j_gene: TRBJ2-2
d_gene: TRBD2
abundance: many
v_gene: TRBV6-1

CDR3nt: TGTGCCATCAGGGCCCCGGGGTCTCACTCCTACAATGAGCAGTTCTTC
CDR3aa: CAIRAPGSHSYNEQFF
j_gene: TRBJ2-1
d_gene: NA
abundance: many
v_gene: TRBV10-3

CDR3nt: TGTGCCAGCAGTGAATATTTCTCAGGGGAGAACACTGAAGCTTTCTTT
CDR3aa: CASSEYFSGENTEAFF
j_gene: TRBJ1-1
d_gene: NA
abundance: many
v_gene: TRBV25-1

CDR3nt: TGTGCCAGCAGTCCACACCGACAGAACGGCCCTGAAGCTTTCTTT
CDR3aa: CASSPHRQNGPEAFF
j_gene: TRBJ1-1
d_gene: NA
abundance: many
v_gene: TRBV6-2/TRBV6-3

CDR3nt: TGCAGTGCAAGACTACAAACGAACACCGGGGAGCTGTTTTTT
CDR3aa: CSARLQTNTGELFF
j_gene: TRBJ2-2
d_gene: NA
abundance: many
v_gene: TRBV20-1

CDR3nt: TGTGCCAGTAGTATATATTCAGGGGCGCCGGTCTCGGAAGCTTTCTTT
CDR3aa: CASSIYSGAPVSEAFF
j_gene: TRBJ1-1
d_gene: NA
abundance: NA
v_gene: TRBV19

CDR3nt: TGTGCCAGCAGCTCGTGGGGGGGGGACAGGGCTTATGGATACACCTTC
CDR3aa: CASSSWGGDRAYGYTF
j_gene: TRBJ1-2
d_gene: TRBD1
abundance: few
v_gene: TRBV7-2

CDR3nt: TGTGCCAGCAGTGCCGGGCGGTGGGATGGCTACACCTTC
CDR3aa: CASSAGRWDGYTF
j_gene: TRBJ1-2
d_gene: NA
abundance: many
v_gene: TRBV3-1

CDR3nt: TGTGCCAGCAGCTTAGAGGGCTACCCAGATACGCAGTATTTT
CDR3aa: CASSLEGYPDTQYF
j_gene: TRBJ2-3
d_gene: NA
abundance: many
v_gene: TRBV11-3

CDR3nt: TGTGCCAGCAGTTTCTCTCCTCCGGGACTAGCATCCTACGAGCAGTACTTC
CDR3aa: CASSFSPPGLASYEQYF
j_gene: TRBJ2-7
d_gene: TRBD2
abundance: many
v_gene: TRBV12-3/TRBV12-4

CDR3nt: TGTGCCAGCAGCTTAGGATGGGGGGGGGGCACTGAAGCTTTCTTT
CDR3aa: CASSLGWGGGTEAFF
j_gene: TRBJ1-1
d_gene: NA
abundance: NA
v_gene: TRBV4-2

CDR3nt: TGTGCCAGCAGTTATAGTCCCCTTACTAGCGGGAGTCGGGATGAGCAGTTCTTC
CDR3aa: CASSYSPLTSGSRDEQFF
j_gene: TRBJ2-1
d_gene: TRBD2
abundance: many
v_gene: TRBV6-2/TRBV6-3

CDR3nt: TGTGCCACCAAACGGGGGGAGGACACCGGGGAGCTGTTTTTT
CDR3aa: CATKRGEDTGELFF
j_gene: TRBJ2-2
d_gene: TRBD2
abundance: many
v_gene: TRBV10-3

CDR3nt: TGTGCCAGCAGCTCAGGACTAGCGGGGCAAGAGACCCAGTACTTC
CDR3aa: CASSSGLAGQETQYF
j_gene: TRBJ2-5
d_gene: TRBD2
abundance: many
v_gene: TRBV7-2

CDR3nt: TGCAGTGCTAGAGCCAGGACTAGCGGGGGGAATCACTACAATGAGCAGTTCTTC
CDR3aa: CSARARTSGGNHYNEQFF
j_gene: TRBJ2-1
d_gene: TRBD2
abundance: many
v_gene: TRBV20-1

CDR3nt: TGTGCCAGCAGTCCTCTTCCCGGGACAGGGGCGTATAGCAATCAGCCCCAGCATTTT
CDR3aa: CASSPLPGTGAYSNQPQHF
j_gene: TRBJ1-5
d_gene: TRBD1
abundance: many
v_gene: TRBV12-3/TRBV12-4

CDR3nt: TGCAGTGCTATTTGGCGGGAGTGGTACAATGAGCAGTTCTTC
CDR3aa: CSAIWREWYNEQFF
j_gene: TRBJ2-1
d_gene: TRBD2
abundance: NA
v_gene: TRBV20-1

CDR3nt: TGTGCCAGCAGTTACAACAGGGGGATCCTGGGGACTGAAGCTTTCTTT
CDR3aa: CASSYNRGILGTEAFF
j_gene: TRBJ1-1
d_gene: TRBD1
abundance: NA
v_gene: TRBV12-3/TRBV12-4

CDR3nt: TGCAGCGTTGAGGACCCTGGAGTGGTGGATGGCTACACCTTC
CDR3aa: CSVEDPGVVDGYTF
j_gene: TRBJ1-2
d_gene: NA
abundance: many
v_gene: TRBV29-1

CDR3nt: TGCGCCAGCAGCCATATCCGGGACAAGCAGTTCTTC
CDR3aa: CASSHIRDKQFF
j_gene: TRBJ2-1
d_gene: NA
abundance: many
v_gene: TRBV4-1

CDR3nt: TGCGCCAGCAGCGGACAGTTCTATGGCTACACCTTC
CDR3aa: CASSGQFYGYTF
j_gene: TRBJ1-2
d_gene: NA
abundance: many
v_gene: TRBV4-3

CDR3nt: TGTGCCAGCAGTCCGGAAAGGACAGGCAATACCTATGGCTACACCTTC
CDR3aa: CASSPERTGNTYGYTF
j_gene: TRBJ1-2
d_gene: TRBD1
abundance: few
v_gene: TRBV6-6

CDR3nt: TGCAGTGCTCGGAGGGGGGCCGGGACTAGCGGATTCTCTAGCACAGATACGCAGTATTTT
CDR3aa: CSARRGAGTSGFSSTDTQYF
j_gene: TRBJ2-3
d_gene: TRBD2
abundance: NA
v_gene: TRBV20-1

CDR3nt: TGTGCCAGCAGTTATTTGTGGAACACTGAAGCTTTCTTT
CDR3aa: CASSYLWNTEAFF
j_gene: TRBJ1-1
d_gene: NA
abundance: few
v_gene: TRBV6-2/TRBV6-3

CDR3nt: TGTGCCAGCAGCTCCACAGGGGTCGATCAGCCCCAGCATTTT
CDR3aa: CASSSTGVDQPQHF
j_gene: TRBJ1-5
d_gene: TRBD1
abundance: many
v_gene: TRBV6-4

CDR3nt: TGTGCCAGCAGCTTAATGGGTTCCGGGACTAGCGGAACAGATACGCAGTATTTT
CDR3aa: CASSLMGSGTSGTDTQYF
j_gene: TRBJ2-3
d_gene: TRBD2
abundance: many
v_gene: TRBV7-2

CDR3nt: TGTGCCACCTTCCCGGGACGCCCCTATGGCTACACCTTC
CDR3aa: CATFPGRPYGYTF
j_gene: TRBJ1-2
d_gene: NA
abundance: few
v_gene: TRBV19

CDR3nt: TGCAGTGCGCGTCGTGCGGGGTGGAATCAGCCCCAGCATTTT
CDR3aa: CSARRAGWNQPQHF
j_gene: TRBJ1-5
d_gene: NA
abundance: many
v_gene: TRBV20-1

CDR3nt: TGCGCCAGCAGCCCCGGGACAGGGGACTACAATGAGCAGTTCTTC
CDR3aa: CASSPGTGDYNEQFF
j_gene: TRBJ2-1
d_gene: TRBD1
abundance: many
v_gene: TRBV4-1